These 5 T cell receptor beta chains share one sample of origin, sequenced in a study of T-cell reconstitution after alpha-beta-depleted transplantation in children. A library of TCRbeta sequences, prepared with unique molecular identifiers, was generated. A single record per CDR3 protein comes from TCRdb applying MiXCR to the PCR reads. In the table there are roughly 240,000 distinct CDR3 sequences, 7.5% to 9.5% of which are singletons. The source was PBMCs, mostly from graft donor cells, collected 180 days after TCRalphabeta/CD19-depleted stem cell transplant. Source of these receptors: a male patient under 18 who had a stem cell transplant for acute lymphoblastic leukemia, so the T cells may come from the graft donor.

This clonotype appeared many times. The chain joins TRBV20-1 to TRBJ1-2; D not resolved. The CDR3 extends over 12 amino acids. V gave up 3 bases and J gave up 6 bases, with 11 bases separating them. Germline-derived CDR1 and CDR2 are DFQATT and SNEGSKA (reference sequence). The CDR3 nucleotides are TGCAGTGCTAGGGTGCCGGGCGATGGCTACACCTTC. Translating it yields CSARVPGDGYTF.

This clonotype has a count of ten or more. The chain couples TRBV5-1 to TRBJ1-2, with D maybe TRBD1 (5 bases). In germline, CDR1 is SGHRS, CDR2 YFSETQ. V lost 4 bases, J lost 8 bases, and 12 bases lay in between. CDR3 length: 12 amino acids. DNA for the CDR3: TGCGCCAGCAGCGTCCAGGGAGGAGGCTACACCTTC. Protein product: CASSVQGGGYTF.

This clonotype showed up many times. The rearrangement links TRBV11-3 to TRBJ2-1; 7 nucleotides line up with TRBD1. V gave up 5 bases and J gave up 4 bases; unmatched junction bases: 2. CDR3 length equals 13 residues. The germline V gene has CDR1 SGHNT and CDR2 YENEEA. The CDR3 here is CASSLDRYNEQFF. CDR3 DNA: TGTGCCAGCAGCCTGGACAGGTACAATGAGCAGTTCTTC.

In its sample, this clonotype was seen many times. The V call is TRBV5-1, the J call TRBJ1-3, with 7 bases aligning to TRBD1. The trim removed 0 bases at V and 0 bases at J, leaving 6 bases unmatched. The length of the CDR3 is 17 residues. From germline, CDR1 is SGHRS and CDR2 YFSETQ. The CDR3 sequence is CASSLGRQGYSGNTIYF. CDR3 coding DNA: TGCGCCAGCAGCTTGGGACGACAGGGCTACTCTGGAAACACCATATATTTT.

This clonotype was counted at least ten times. V usage is TRBV7-2 and J usage is TRBJ2-5, with TRBD2 identical over 12 bases. J gave up 5 bases and V 4 bases, and 5 bases lay outside the gene matches. This CDR3 region has 15 residues. Germline CDR1 is SGHTA and CDR2 is FQGNSA. CDR3 sequence reads: CASSSSGGAWETQYF. CDR3 nucleotide sequence: TGTGCCAGCAGCTCTAGCGGGGGGGCCTGGGAGACCCAGTACTTC.